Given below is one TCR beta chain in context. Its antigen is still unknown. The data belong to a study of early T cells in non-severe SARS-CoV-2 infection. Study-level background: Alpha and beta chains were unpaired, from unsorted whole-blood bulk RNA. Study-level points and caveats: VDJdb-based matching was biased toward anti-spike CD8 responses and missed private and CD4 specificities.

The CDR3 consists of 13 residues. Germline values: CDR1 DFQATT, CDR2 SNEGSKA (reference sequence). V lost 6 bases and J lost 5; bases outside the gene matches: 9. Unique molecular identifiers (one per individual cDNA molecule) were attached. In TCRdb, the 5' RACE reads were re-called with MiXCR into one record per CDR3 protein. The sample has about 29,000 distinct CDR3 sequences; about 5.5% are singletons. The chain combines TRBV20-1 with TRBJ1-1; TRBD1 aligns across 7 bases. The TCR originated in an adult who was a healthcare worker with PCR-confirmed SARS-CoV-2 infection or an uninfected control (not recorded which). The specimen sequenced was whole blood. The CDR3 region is CSADTGVGTEAFF. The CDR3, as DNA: TGCAGTGCGGATACAGGGGTGGGGACTGAAGCTTTCTTT.